This T cell receptor (beta chain) derives from a study of blood T cell repertoires in COVID-19. Study-wide context: Specimens from acute and convalescent COVID-19 originated in the United States, Italy and Spain. T cells, B-cell-depleted T cells, or PBMCs supplied cDNA or gDNA.

Some clones are missing from TCRdb's copy, which holds only in-frame ones; the method was immunoSEQ multiplex PCR. Here the sample spans approximately 110,000 clones, roughly 80% being singletons. This TCR derives from a man between 50 and 59 years old with acute or convalescent COVID-19. Material for sequencing was peripheral blood.

The DNA of the CDR3 is TGTGCCAGCAGCCACAGGGGGCCGGCCTATGGCTACACCTTC. It specifies CASSHRGPAYGYTF. The chain uses TRBV3-1 (or the pseudogene TRBV3-2) and TRBJ1-2, with 8 bases matching TRBD1. Trimming removed 3 bases from V and 4 bases from J; junction bases left unmatched: 4. Germline V CDR1 and CDR2: LGHDT, YNNKEL (reference sequence). The CDR3 length is 14 residues.